The T cell receptor (beta chain) under discussion was sequenced for a study of blood T cell repertoires in COVID-19. Study at large: The samples span acute and convalescent COVID-19 from the United States, Italy and Spain. T cells, B-cell-depleted T cells, or PBMCs supplied cDNA or gDNA.

This CDR3 spans 13 amino acids. Germline CDR1 and CDR2: KGHSH and LQKENI. Losses at the gene ends were 5 bases for V and 6 bases for J; bases not matched to a gene: 4. In the original analysis: The assay estimated nucleated cells by amplifying reference gene primers. Measured with immunoSEQ multiplex PCR; TCRdb has only the in-frame clones, and not every one. That table is the source of V, J and clone size, and D and trimming were worked out from the DNA. The table records under 250,000 clones, more than 80% of them present only once. Followed longitudinally, the Seattle patients had been enrolled during active infection.

This clonotype was sampled from a young man with COVID-19, enrolled during active disease. What was sequenced was peripheral blood. The chain employs TRBV18 and TRBJ2-7; TRBD1 agrees at 10 bases. DNA of the CDR3: TGTGCCAGCTCAGTCGGGACAGGGGTCGAGCAGTACTTC. It specifies CASSVGTGVEQYF.